Sequencing of this T cell receptor beta chain was carried out in a study of blood T cell repertoires in COVID-19 (dated by TCRdb to the early 2020s). About the investigation overall: Samples covering the acute and convalescent phases of COVID-19 were provided by collaborators in the United States, Italy and Spain. The material from the prospective study consisted of cDNA or gDNA derived from T cells, B-cell-depleted T cells, or PBMCs. Deeply sampled blood TCRbeta repertoires from subjects exposed to, actively infected with, or recovered from COVID-19 were included in the dataset. A freely available public database, intended as a resource for researchers studying the immune response to SARS-CoV-2, is where the repertoires were released. The samples were drawn from two sources: the first 160 participants of the ongoing ImmuneRACE study, and 1,200 or so subjects contributed by 6 global collaborators. The sample metadata nearly always contained a de-identified subject ID, COVID-19 status, age in years and sex. Where available, HLA class I and class II types were taken from metadata supplied by the sample provider and were not determined by assay-based typing.

General study outcomes and caveats: The amount of clinical and demographic metadata varied by source and participant and was provided uncurated.

The germline V gene (reference sequence) sets CDR1 to LNHDA and CDR2 to SQIVND. V loses 6 bases of germline sequence and J loses 4 bases, and the interval between the two ends is 9 bases. The CDR3 spans 13 residues, from the cysteine through the phenylalanine. Only the CDR3 portion is preserved as DNA: 39 bases, with reading frame beginning at the first base. TCRbeta CDR3 regions were amplified from genomic DNA using the immunoSEQ Assay, a bias-controlled multiplex PCR. As for the authors' bioinformatics: Within the assay, amplification of reference gene primers was used to estimate how many nucleated cells each sample contained. To quantify the absolute abundance of each unique TCRbeta CDR3 rearrangement, sequence reads were collapsed and filtered. For each sample, productive Simpson clonality was calculated by taking the square root of Simpson's diversity index across productive rearrangements. The source is immuneACCESS, and TCRdb retained only in-frame sequences with V and J called. Part of the clones is not carried over; for the studies checked, unresolved V genes explain less than half of this, and the remainder is unexplained. Clone size and the V and J calls come from that table; the DNA yielded D and trimming. In all, the sample holds almost 70,000 clones, and roughly 79% of those were seen once. Around 50% of the sample is in the top ten clones.

Whole blood was collected in K2EDTA tubes by collaborating institutions according to the institutions' own protocols. For TCRbeta analysis, collaborator samples were shipped as frozen whole blood, as isolated PBMCs, or as DNA extracted from either sample type. In the case of this clone: Its binding antigen is unknown. No qualities accompany the bases; no much larger clone lies one base away.

The sequence derives from a human donor in a cohort sampled during active COVID-19. This sequence uses TRBV19 and TRBJ2-2; no confident D gene assignment can be made. The material sequenced was peripheral blood. CDR3 protein: CASSPTSTGELFF. Here is the DNA: TGTGCCAGTAGCCCTACTTCCACCGGGGAGCTGTTTTTT.